These 30 T cell receptor beta chains originate from one sample sequenced in a study of shared clonotypes between healthy human individuals. The protocol was immunoSEQ multiplex PCR, while the TCRdb copy is restricted to in-frame clones and leaves out a portion. The sample records millions of clones, roughly 94% being singletons. Sequencing was performed on naive CD4+ T cells sorted from blood. Subset reported: CD45RA+ positively selected. The receptors come from a man younger than 30 in good health.

This clone was found once. This chain connects TRBV2 to TRBJ1-4; perhaps TRBD1 as D (6 bases). Trimming removed 7 bases at V and 3 bases at J, with 15 bases between. Germline CDR1 SNHLY, CDR2 FYNNEI. The CDR3 length is 15 residues. The CDR3 protein is CASKDTGSANEKLFF. For the CDR3, the DNA is TGTGCCAGCAAAGATACAGGGAGTGCTAATGAAAAACTGTTTTTT.

The chain combines TRBV19 with TRBJ1-2, with a weak D call TRBD1 (5 bases). This CDR3 has 12 residues. Germline CDR1 and CDR2: LNHDA and SQIVND (reference sequence). V was pared by 9 bases and J by 8 bases, with 16 bases between. The CDR3 region is CASRLLGDGYTF. In DNA, the CDR3 is TGTGCCAGCCGCCTCTTAGGGGACGGCTACACCTTC. Drawing the rest from reference TRBV19 and TRBJ1-2, the complete variable domain is DGGITQSPKYLFRKEGQNVTLSCEQNLNHDAMYWYRQDPGQGLRLIYYSQIVNDFQKGDIAEGYSVSREKKESFPLTVTSAQKNPTAFYLCASRLLGDGYTFGSGTRLTVV.

J is TRBJ2-7 and V is TRBV10-3, with TRBD1 matching 8 bases. V lost 2 bases and J lost 4; bases outside the gene matches: 7. Germline CDR1 ENHRY, CDR2 SYGVKD. The CDR3 totals 15 residues. The CDR3 protein is CAISETGTGFYEQYF. As DNA, the CDR3 is TGTGCCATCAGTGAGACCGGGACAGGTTTTTACGAGCAGTACTTC.

This clone was recorded once. The chain carries TRBV25-1 and TRBJ2-1; D uncertain. The CDR3 sequence is 15 residues long. Trimming stripped 3 bases from V and 0 bases from J, with 9 bases between. CDR1 is MGHDK, CDR2 SYGVNS, per germline. In DNA form, the CDR3 reads TGTGCCAGCAGTGACTGGCAGAGCTCCTACAATGAGCAGTTCTTC. Translating it yields CASSDWQSSYNEQFF.

The genes are TRBV7-9 and TRBJ1-6; D might be TRBD1 (6 bases). CDR1 SEHNR and CDR2 FQNEAQ come from the germline V gene (reference sequence). The CDR3 is made up of 17 amino acids. V gave up 4 bases and J gave up 5 bases, with 18 bases separating them. CDR3 sequence reads: CASSSRPWTENNSPLHF. CDR3 nucleotide sequence: TGTGCCAGCAGCTCCCGTCCTTGGACAGAAAATAATTCACCCCTCCACTTT.

The rearrangement uses TRBV6-1 and TRBJ1-1; D unclear. V lost 1 base to trimming and J lost 6 bases, with 15 bases between them. Germline CDR1 MNHNS, CDR2 SASEGT. The CDR3 is 15 residues long. The chain's CDR3 is CASSEGSAGLAEAFF. CDR3 DNA: TGTGCCAGCAGTGAAGGTTCAGCCGGTTTGGCTGAAGCTTTCTTT.

Concerning this clone: The identical CDR3 is also encoded by other nucleotide sequences in the sample. The chain links TRBV6-5 to TRBJ2-6; possibly TRBD1 for D (6 bases). The V end was cut by 0 bases, the J end by 4 bases, with 10 bases between. Germline CDR1 reads MNHEY; CDR2 reads SVGAGI. The CDR3 has 16 residues. As DNA, the CDR3 is TGTGCCAGCAGTTACTCGAGGGGGTCCGGGGCCAACGTCCTGACTTTC. This gives the protein CASSYSRGSGANVLTF.

CDR3 residues: CASSPDYEQYF. The CDR3 DNA sequence: TGTGCCAGCAGCCCCGACTACGAGCAGTACTTC. The gene calls are TRBV11-2 and TRBJ2-7; D ambiguous. With 5 bases removed from V and 3 bases from J, the gap between germline ends came to 5 bases. CDR3 length equals 11 residues. The germline V gene encodes CDR1 SGHAT and CDR2 FQNNGV.

Comments on this clone: An end of the junction does not agree with germline; a read error may underlie this. The chain couples TRBV7-9 to TRBJ1-1; 8 positions match TRBD1. Looked up from germline, CDR1 is SEHNR and CDR2 is FQNEAQ (reference sequence). This CDR3 has 14 amino acids. The CDR3 here is CASSLQGAAGNPNF. The CDR3 DNA sequence: TGTGCCAGCAGCTTACAGGGGGCGGCCGGGAACCCAAACTTT.

About this clone: Other DNA sequences in this specimen translate into the identical CDR3. The chain has TRBV18 and TRBJ1-5; weak D call: TRBD1 (5 bases). Trimming cost V 2 bases and J 5 bases, with 7 bases left between them. CDR3 length equals 13 residues. Germline values: CDR1 KGHSH, CDR2 LQKENI. The CDR3 DNA reads TGTGCCAGCTCACCAGACAGTTATCAGCCCCAGCATTTT. It yields the protein CASSPDSYQPQHF.

This rearrangement joins TRBV6-6 to TRBJ1-3; D not certain. V dropped 8 bases and J dropped 4 bases, with 18 bases sitting between them. CDR3 length equals 15 residues. Per the germline V gene, CDR1 is MNHNY and CDR2 is SVGAGI (reference sequence). CDR3 in DNA: TGTGCCAGCGGAGAGGGAAATCGGGCCGGAAACACCATATATTTT. Translating gives CASGEGNRAGNTIYF.

This clone showed up just a few times. Other DNA sequences in the same sample also yield this CDR3. The chain has TRBV7-9 and TRBJ2-7; D is unclear. The CDR3 totals 12 residues. Trimming stripped 3 bases from V and 0 bases from J, with 3 bases between. Germline V gene lookup returns CDR1 SEHNR and CDR2 FQNEAQ (reference sequence). The chain's CDR3 is CASSLVSYEQYF. The CDR3, as DNA: TGTGCCAGCAGCTTGGTCTCCTACGAGCAGTACTTC.

The CDR3 nucleotides read TGTGCCTGGAGGATCCGACAGGGGGACAGTGGCTACACCTTC. Translation gives CAWRIRQGDSGYTF. The rearrangement uses TRBV30 and TRBJ1-2; 9 nucleotides agree with TRBD1. Germline CDR1 and CDR2: GTSNPN and SVGIG (reference sequence). The CDR3 sequence is 14 residues long. After removal of 3 bases from V and 7 bases from J, the junction contained 9 bases not matched to a gene. The entire variable domain, with the rest obtained from reference TRBV30 and TRBJ1-2, is as follows: SQTIHQWPATLVQPVGSPLSLECTVEGTSNPNLYWYRQAAGRGLQLLFYSVGIGQISSEVPQNLSASRPQDRQFILSSKKLLLSDSGFYLCAWRIRQGDSGYTFGSGTRLTVV.

This clone was recorded once. The sample has other DNA sequences that encode this CDR3 too. Here the CDR3 reads CASSLVGLAVYNEQFF. In DNA form, the CDR3 reads TGTGCCAGCAGCTTGGTAGGACTAGCGGTTTACAATGAGCAGTTCTTC. The rearrangement uses TRBV5-6 and TRBJ2-1; 10 nucleotides match TRBD2. V lost 0 bases to trimming and J lost 4 bases; unmatched junction nucleotides: 4. CDR1 is SGHDT and CDR2 is YYEEEE in the germline V gene. The CDR3 loop spans 16 amino acids.

Comment on this clone: Other DNA sequences in the sample encode the same CDR3. The chain uses TRBV7-2 and TRBJ2-5; 12 bases map to TRBD2. There are 18 residues in the CDR3. J was trimmed by 2 bases and V by 1 base; bases with no gene match: 8. Germline CDR1 reads SGHTA; CDR2 reads FQGNSA. CDR3 loop: CASSLVPLAGGLQETQYF. The CDR3, as DNA: TGTGCCAGCAGCTTAGTACCGCTAGCGGGAGGGCTACAAGAGACCCAGTACTTC.

The V and J genes are TRBV6-6 and TRBJ2-1, with a possible D match to TRBD2 (5 bases). This CDR3 region has 14 residues. Trimming removed 7 bases at V and 5 bases at J, with 15 bases between. CDR1 MNHNY and CDR2 SVGAGI come from the germline V gene (reference sequence). The CDR3 loop is CASKKEGNNNEQFF. The DNA for the CDR3 is TGTGCCAGCAAAAAAGAGGGAAACAACAATGAGCAGTTCTTC.

CDR3 DNA sequence: TGTGCCAGCAGCAAGGGACCCCTCCTTATAGATGAGCAGTTCTTC. Translation gives CASSKGPLLIDEQFF. The J gene is TRBJ2-1, the V gene TRBV5-6; perhaps D is TRBD1 or TRBD2 (5 bases each). The V gene's germline CDR1 is SGHDT and CDR2 YYEEEE. Deletions cut 4 bases from V and 8 bases from J, with 19 bases between. The CDR3 runs to 15 residues.

The chain employs TRBV27 and TRBJ2-7; tentative D call: TRBD2 (6 bases). The CDR3 has 17 residues. V gave up 2 bases and J gave up 1 base, with 18 bases separating them. In germline, CDR1 is MNHEY, CDR2 SMNVEV (reference sequence). As DNA, the CDR3 is TGTGCCAGCAGTTTAAATTCTTGGGGCGCGGGATCCTACGAGCAGTACTTC. Translating gives CASSLNSWGAGSYEQYF.

For the CDR3, the DNA is TGCGCCAGCAGAACGAGCTCCTCCCGACCCCTCAAAGAGACCCAGTACTTC. It specifies CASRTSSSRPLKETQYF. The V and J genes are TRBV5-1 and TRBJ2-5; D is undetermined. This CDR3 region has 17 residues. Germline lookup yields CDR1 SGHRS and CDR2 YFSETQ. Deletions cut 5 bases from V and 3 bases from J, with 23 bases between.

The gene calls are TRBV19 and TRBJ1-4, with 7 positions matching TRBD1. After removal of 3 bases from V and 9 bases from J, the junction contained 7 bases not matched to a gene. CDR3 length: 14 residues. CDR1 and CDR2 from the germline V gene are LNHDA and SQIVND (reference sequence). CDR3: CASSIDRVGKKLFF. CDR3 coding DNA: TGTGCCAGTAGTATCGACAGGGTGGGGAAAAAACTGTTTTTT.

The genes are TRBV5-6 and TRBJ2-5; D is unresolved. Germline loops: CDR1 SGHDT, CDR2 YYEEEE. This CDR3 is built from 15 residues. V was pared by 6 bases and J by 1 base, with 16 bases between. The CDR3 protein is CASITRHALQETQYF. The CDR3 DNA follows: TGTGCCAGCATCACAAGACACGCTCTCCAAGAGACCCAGTACTTC.

The chain joins TRBV4-1 to TRBJ2-1, with 12 bases fitting TRBD2. Germline V CDR1 and CDR2: MGHRA, YSYEKL. The V gene end was trimmed by 2 bases and the J gene end by 0 bases; junction bases not matched to a gene: 8. The CDR3 loop spans 19 amino acids. The CDR3 sequence is CASSQIPKTSGSSYNEQFF. The CDR3, as DNA: TGCGCCAGCAGCCAAATACCTAAGACTAGCGGGAGCTCCTACAATGAGCAGTTCTTC.

About this clone: Additional DNA sequences in this sample encode the identical CDR3. This chain joins TRBV6-1 and TRBJ1-5, with D possibly matching TRBD1 (6 bases). Per germline, CDR1 MNHNS and CDR2 SASEGT. With 2 bases removed from V and 6 bases from J, the gap between germline ends came to 11 bases. This CDR3 contains 14 residues. CDR3 in amino acids: CASSERGGGQPQHF. The CDR3 DNA reads TGTGCCAGCAGTGAACGGGGAGGGGGTCAGCCCCAGCATTTT.

CDR3 region: CASSEGGGNEQFF. DNA for the CDR3: TGTGCCAGCAGCGAAGGCGGGGGTAATGAGCAGTTCTTC. The J gene is TRBJ2-1, the V gene TRBV9; TRBD2 matches at 7 bases. V lost 3 bases and J lost 7; bases outside the gene matches: 4. CDR1 SGDLS and CDR2 YYNGEE come from the germline V gene. The CDR3 length is 13 residues.

The rearrangement links TRBV2 to TRBJ2-7; 14 bases are a match to TRBD2. Germline V CDR1 and CDR2: SNHLY, FYNNEI. V lost 6 bases to trimming and J lost 7 bases; unmatched junction nucleotides: 5. This CDR3 contains 14 residues. CDR3 residues: CASREGLAGDEQYF. CDR3 sequence (DNA): TGTGCCAGCAGAGAGGGACTAGCGGGAGATGAGCAGTACTTC. Filled out from reference TRBV2 and TRBJ2-7, the complete variable domain reads EPEVTQTPSHQVTQMGQEVILRCVPISNHLYFYWYRQILGQKVEFLVSFYNNEISEKSEIFDDQFSVERPDGSNFTLKIRSTKLEDSAMYFCASREGLAGDEQYFGPGTRLTVT.

The chain is built from TRBV12-5 and TRBJ1-2; D is uncertain. Trimming took 0 bases from V and 5 from J, leaving 16 bases between them. The CDR3 spans 16 residues. From germline, CDR1 is LGHNT and CDR2 FRNRAP. CDR3 in amino acids: CASGLVPTGSPYGYTF. The CDR3 DNA reads TGTGCTAGTGGTTTGGTACCAACGGGCAGTCCATATGGCTACACCTTC. The whole variable domain, remainder taken from reference TRBV12-5 and TRBJ1-2, is DARVTQTPRHKVTEMGQEVTMRCQPILGHNTVFWYRQTMMQGLELLAYFRNRAPLDDSGMPKDRFSAEMPDATLATLKIQPSEPRDSAVYFCASGLVPTGSPYGYTFGSGTRLTVV.

V is TRBV10-3 and J is TRBJ2-3; TRBD2 matches 7 bases. CDR3 length: 17 residues. Germline V gene sequence: CDR1 ENHRY, CDR2 SYGVKD. V shed 2 bases, J shed 2 bases, and the junction held 10 bases outside the gene matches. The CDR3 bases are TGTGCCATCAGTGAGGGTGAGCGGGGTTCCAACACAGATACGCAGTATTTT. This encodes CAISEGERGSNTDTQYF.

V gene TRBV4-1 combines with J gene TRBJ1-2; 8 bases line up with TRBD1. The V segment lost 3 bases and the J segment 1 base; nucleotides outside the gene matches: 7. Germline V CDR1 and CDR2: MGHRA, YSYEKL. The CDR3 runs 16 residues. The CDR3 region has the DNA TGCGCCAGCAGCCAGCCGGGACAGGTGCTTAACTATGGCTACACCTTC. It yields the protein CASSQPGQVLNYGYTF.

This clone was observed a single time. The chain links TRBV11-2 to TRBJ2-5; D gene unclear. Germline lookup yields CDR1 SGHAT and CDR2 FQNNGV. The CDR3 consists of 13 residues. Trimming left V 1 base short and J 5 bases short, with 8 bases between. The CDR3 region has the DNA TGTGCCAGCAGCTTAGTGGACGCGGAGACCCAGTACTTC. It translates to CASSLVDAETQYF.

The V call is TRBV9, the J call TRBJ2-5, with D possibly matching TRBD2 (6 bases). The V gene lost 0 bases and the J gene lost 1 base, with 10 bases spanning the gap. Per germline, CDR1 SGDLS and CDR2 YYNGEE. This CDR3 contains 15 residues. CDR3: CASSVAGELQETQYF. The CDR3 coding sequence is TGTGCCAGCAGCGTAGCGGGGGAACTCCAAGAGACCCAGTACTTC.